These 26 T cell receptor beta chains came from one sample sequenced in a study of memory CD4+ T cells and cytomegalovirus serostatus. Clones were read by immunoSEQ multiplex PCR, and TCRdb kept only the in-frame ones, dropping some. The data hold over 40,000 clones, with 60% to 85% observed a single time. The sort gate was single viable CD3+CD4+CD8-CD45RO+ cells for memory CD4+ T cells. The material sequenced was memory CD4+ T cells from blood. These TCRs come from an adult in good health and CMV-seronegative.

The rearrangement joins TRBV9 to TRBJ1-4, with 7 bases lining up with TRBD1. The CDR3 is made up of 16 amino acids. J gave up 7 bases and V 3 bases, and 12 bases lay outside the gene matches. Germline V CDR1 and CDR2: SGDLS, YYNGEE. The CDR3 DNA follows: TGTGCCAGCAGCGCAATCCCGGGGGCAGGGGGTGAAAAACTGTTTTTT. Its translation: CASSAIPGAGGEKLFF.

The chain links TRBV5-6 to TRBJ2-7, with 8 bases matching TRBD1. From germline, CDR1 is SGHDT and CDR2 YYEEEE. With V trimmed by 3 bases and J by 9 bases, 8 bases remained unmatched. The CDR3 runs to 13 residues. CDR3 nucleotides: TGTGCCAGCAGCTCCGGACAGGGTCTTGGGCAGTACTTC. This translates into CASSSGQGLGQYF.

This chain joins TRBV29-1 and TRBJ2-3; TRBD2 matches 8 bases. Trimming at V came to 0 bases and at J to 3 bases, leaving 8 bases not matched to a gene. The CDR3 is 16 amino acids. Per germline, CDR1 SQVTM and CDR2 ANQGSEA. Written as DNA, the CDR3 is TGCAGCGTTGAAGATCCCCAGCGGGGGAAAACAGATACGCAGTATTTT. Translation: CSVEDPQRGKTDTQYF.

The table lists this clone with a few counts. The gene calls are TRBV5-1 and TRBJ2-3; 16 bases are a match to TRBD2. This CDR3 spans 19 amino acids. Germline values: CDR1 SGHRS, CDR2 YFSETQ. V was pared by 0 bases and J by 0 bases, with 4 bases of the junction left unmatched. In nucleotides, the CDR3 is TGCGCCAGCAGCTTGGCGGGACTAGCGGGGGGGAGGAGCACAGATACGCAGTATTTT. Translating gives CASSLAGLAGGRSTDTQYF.

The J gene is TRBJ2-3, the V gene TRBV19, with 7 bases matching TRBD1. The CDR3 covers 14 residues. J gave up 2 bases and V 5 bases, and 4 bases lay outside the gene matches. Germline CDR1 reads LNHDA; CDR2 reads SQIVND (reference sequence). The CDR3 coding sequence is TGTGCCAGTAGTGTAGGGACAGACACAGATACGCAGTATTTT. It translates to CASSVGTDTDTQYF.

The CDR3 DNA follows: TGTGCCAGCAGTTTCTATCCTTATGGCTACACCTTC. Translating it yields CASSFYPYGYTF. V and J are TRBV28 and TRBJ1-2; D gene uncertain. V was clipped by 3 bases and J by 5 bases, with 7 bases between them. Germline V lookup: CDR1 MDHEN, CDR2 SYDVKM. This CDR3 is built from 12 residues.

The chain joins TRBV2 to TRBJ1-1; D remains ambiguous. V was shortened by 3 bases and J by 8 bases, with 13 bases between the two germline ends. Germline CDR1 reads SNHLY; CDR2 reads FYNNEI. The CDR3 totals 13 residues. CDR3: CASSDYSTLEAFF. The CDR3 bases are TGTGCCAGCAGTGACTACAGCACACTCGAAGCTTTCTTT.

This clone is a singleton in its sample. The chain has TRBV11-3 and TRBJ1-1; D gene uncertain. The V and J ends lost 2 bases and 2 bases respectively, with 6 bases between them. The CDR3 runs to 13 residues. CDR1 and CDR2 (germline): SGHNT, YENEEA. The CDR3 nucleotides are TGTGCCAGCAGCTTACGGGAAAACACTGAAGCTTTCTTT. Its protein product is CASSLRENTEAFF.

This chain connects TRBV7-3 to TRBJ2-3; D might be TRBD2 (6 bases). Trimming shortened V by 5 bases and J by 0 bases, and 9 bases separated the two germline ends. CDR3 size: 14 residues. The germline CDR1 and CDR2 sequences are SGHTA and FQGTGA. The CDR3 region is CASSPGTSTDTQYF. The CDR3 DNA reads TGTGCCAGCAGCCCCGGGACTAGCACAGATACGCAGTATTTT.

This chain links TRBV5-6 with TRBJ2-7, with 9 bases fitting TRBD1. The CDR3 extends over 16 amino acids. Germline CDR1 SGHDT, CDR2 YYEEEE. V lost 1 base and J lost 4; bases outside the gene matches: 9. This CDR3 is CASSLPGQGNVYEQYF. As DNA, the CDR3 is TGTGCCAGCAGCTTGCCAGGACAGGGGAACGTTTACGAGCAGTACTTC.

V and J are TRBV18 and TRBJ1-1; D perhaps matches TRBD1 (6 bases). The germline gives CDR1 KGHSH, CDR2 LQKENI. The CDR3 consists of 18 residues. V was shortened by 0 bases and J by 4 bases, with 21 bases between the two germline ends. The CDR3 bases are TGTGCCAGCTCACCACCGACCCAAATGGGGGCAGGAAGCACTGAAGCTTTCTTT. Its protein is CASSPPTQMGAGSTEAFF.

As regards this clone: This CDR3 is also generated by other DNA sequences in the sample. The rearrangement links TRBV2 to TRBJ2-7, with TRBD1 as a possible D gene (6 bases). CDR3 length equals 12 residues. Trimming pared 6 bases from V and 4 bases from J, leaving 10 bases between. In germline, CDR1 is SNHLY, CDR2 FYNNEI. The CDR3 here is CASRLQGYEQYF. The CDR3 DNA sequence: TGTGCCAGCAGACTACAGGGTTACGAGCAGTACTTC. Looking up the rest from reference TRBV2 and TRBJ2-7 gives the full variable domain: EPEVTQTPSHQVTQMGQEVILRCVPISNHLYFYWYRQILGQKVEFLVSFYNNEISEKSEIFDDQFSVERPDGSNFTLKIRSTKLEDSAMYFCASRLQGYEQYFGPGTRLTVT.

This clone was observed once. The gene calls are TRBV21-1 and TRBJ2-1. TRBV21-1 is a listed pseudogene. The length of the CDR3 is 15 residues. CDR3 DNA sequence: TGTGCCAGCAGCAAATGGGAATCCGGTTGCAATGAGCAGTTCTTC. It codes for CASSKWESGCNEQFF.

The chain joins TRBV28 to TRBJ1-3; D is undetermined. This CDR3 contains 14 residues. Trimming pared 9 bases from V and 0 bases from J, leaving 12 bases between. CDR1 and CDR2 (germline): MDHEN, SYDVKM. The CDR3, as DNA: TGTGCCAGTCGCTCGGCTAGCTCTGGAAACACCATATATTTT. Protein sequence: CASRSASSGNTIYF. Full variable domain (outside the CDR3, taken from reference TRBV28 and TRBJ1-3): DVKVTQSSRYLVKRTGEKVFLECVQDMDHENMFWYRQDPGLGLRLIYFSYDVKMKEKGDIPEGYSVSREKKERFSLILESASTNQTSMYLCASRSASSGNTIYFGEGSWLTVV.

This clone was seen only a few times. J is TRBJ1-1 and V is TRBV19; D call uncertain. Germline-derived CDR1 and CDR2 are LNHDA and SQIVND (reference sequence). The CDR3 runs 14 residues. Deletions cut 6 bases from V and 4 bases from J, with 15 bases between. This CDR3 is CASRSPSMGTEAFF. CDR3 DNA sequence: TGTGCCAGTAGGTCCCCCAGCATGGGCACTGAAGCTTTCTTT.

CDR3 residues: CASSLGLGNEKLFF. CDR3 coding DNA: TGCGCCAGCAGCTTGGGGCTAGGAAATGAAAAACTGTTTTTT. This chain joins TRBV5-1 and TRBJ1-4, with D hard to call. The germline V gene has CDR1 SGHRS and CDR2 YFSETQ. The V end was cut by 0 bases, the J end by 5 bases, with 8 bases between. There are 14 residues in the CDR3.

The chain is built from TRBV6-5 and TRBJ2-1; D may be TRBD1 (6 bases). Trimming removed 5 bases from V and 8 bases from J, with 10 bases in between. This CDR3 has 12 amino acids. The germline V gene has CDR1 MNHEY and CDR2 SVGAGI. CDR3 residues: CASSEQGYEQFF. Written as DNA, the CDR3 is TGTGCCAGCAGTGAACAGGGCTATGAGCAGTTCTTC.

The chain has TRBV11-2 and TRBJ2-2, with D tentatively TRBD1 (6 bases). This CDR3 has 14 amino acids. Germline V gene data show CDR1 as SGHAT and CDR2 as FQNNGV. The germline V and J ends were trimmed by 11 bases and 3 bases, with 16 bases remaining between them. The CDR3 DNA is TGTGCCTCATCCAGGGGCAGGGACACCGGGGAGCTGTTTTTT. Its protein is CASSRGRDTGELFF.

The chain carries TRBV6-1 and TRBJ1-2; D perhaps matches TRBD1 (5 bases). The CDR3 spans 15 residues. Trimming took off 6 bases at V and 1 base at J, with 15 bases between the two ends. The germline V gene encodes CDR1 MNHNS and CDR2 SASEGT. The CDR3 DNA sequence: TGTGCCAGCAGCGGAGGGGCAGGAGTTAACTATGGCTACACCTTC. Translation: CASSGGAGVNYGYTF.

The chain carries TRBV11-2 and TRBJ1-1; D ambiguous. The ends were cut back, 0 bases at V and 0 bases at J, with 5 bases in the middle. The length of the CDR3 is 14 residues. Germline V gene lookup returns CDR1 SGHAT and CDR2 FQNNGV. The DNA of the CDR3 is TGTGCCAGCAGCTTAGATACATTGAACACTGAAGCTTTCTTT. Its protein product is CASSLDTLNTEAFF.

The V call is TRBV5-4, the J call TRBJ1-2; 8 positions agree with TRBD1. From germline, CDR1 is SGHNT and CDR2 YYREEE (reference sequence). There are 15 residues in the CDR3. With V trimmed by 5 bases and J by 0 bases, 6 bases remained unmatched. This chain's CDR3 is CASRSGGNSNYGYTF. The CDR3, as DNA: TGTGCCAGCAGGTCAGGGGGCAACTCTAACTATGGCTACACCTTC.

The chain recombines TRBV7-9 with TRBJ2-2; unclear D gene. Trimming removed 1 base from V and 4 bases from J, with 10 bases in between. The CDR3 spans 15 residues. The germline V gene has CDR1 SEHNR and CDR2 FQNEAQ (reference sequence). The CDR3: CASSLVGFRTGELFF. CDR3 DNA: TGTGCCAGCAGCTTAGTTGGCTTCCGCACCGGGGAGCTGTTTTTT. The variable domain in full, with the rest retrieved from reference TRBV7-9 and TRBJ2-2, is DTGVSQNPRHKITKRGQNVTFRCDPISEHNRLYWYRQTLGQGPEFLTYFQNEAQLEKSRLLSDRFSAERPKGSFSTLEIQRTEQGDSAMYLCASSLVGFRTGELFFGEGSRLTVL.

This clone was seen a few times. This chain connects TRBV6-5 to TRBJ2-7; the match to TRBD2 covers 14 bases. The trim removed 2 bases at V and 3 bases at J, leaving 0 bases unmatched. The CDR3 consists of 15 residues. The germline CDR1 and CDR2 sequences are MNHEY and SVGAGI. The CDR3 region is CASSYGTSGGYEQYF. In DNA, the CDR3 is TGTGCCAGCAGTTACGGGACTAGCGGGGGCTACGAGCAGTACTTC.

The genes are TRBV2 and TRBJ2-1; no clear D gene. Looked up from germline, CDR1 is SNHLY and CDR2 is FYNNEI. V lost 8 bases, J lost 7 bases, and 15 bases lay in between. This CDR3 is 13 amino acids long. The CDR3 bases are TGTGCCAGCCACGCGGCAGGAATAAATGAGCAGTTCTTC. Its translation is CASHAAGINEQFF.

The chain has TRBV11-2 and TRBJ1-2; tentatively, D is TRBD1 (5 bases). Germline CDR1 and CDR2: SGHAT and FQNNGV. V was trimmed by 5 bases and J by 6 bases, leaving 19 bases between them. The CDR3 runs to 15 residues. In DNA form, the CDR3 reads TGTGCCAGCAGCCCCGCCGGGGGGAGAGAAAATGGCTACACCTTC. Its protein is CASSPAGGRENGYTF.

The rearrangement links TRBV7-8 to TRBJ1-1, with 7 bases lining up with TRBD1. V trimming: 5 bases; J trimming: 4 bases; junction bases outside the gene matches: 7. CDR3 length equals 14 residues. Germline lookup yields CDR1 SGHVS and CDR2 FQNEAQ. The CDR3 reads CASSPTGQITEAFF. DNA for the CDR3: TGTGCCAGCAGCCCAACGGGACAGATCACTGAAGCTTTCTTT.